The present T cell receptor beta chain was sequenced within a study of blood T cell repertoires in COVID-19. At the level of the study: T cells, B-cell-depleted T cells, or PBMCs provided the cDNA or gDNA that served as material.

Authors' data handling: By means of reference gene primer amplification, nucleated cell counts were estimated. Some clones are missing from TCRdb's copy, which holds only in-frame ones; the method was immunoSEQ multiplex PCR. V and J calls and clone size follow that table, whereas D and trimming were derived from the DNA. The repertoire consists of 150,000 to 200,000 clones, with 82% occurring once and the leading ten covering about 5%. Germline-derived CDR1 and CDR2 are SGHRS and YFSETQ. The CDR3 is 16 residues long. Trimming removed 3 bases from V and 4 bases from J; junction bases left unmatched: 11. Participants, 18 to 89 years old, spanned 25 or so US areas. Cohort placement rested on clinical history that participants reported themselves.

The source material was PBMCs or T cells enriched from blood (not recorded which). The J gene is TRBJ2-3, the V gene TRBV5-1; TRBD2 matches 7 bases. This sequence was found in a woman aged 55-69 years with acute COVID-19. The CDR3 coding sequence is TGCGCCAGCAGCTCCCCCGGACTAGGTGGGTCAGATACGCAGTATTTT. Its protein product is CASSSPGLGGSDTQYF.